This TCR beta chain stems from a study of CD8+ T cells in alopecia areata. Following extraction, RNA underwent reverse transcription to cDNA, which served as the sequencing template. The assay was immunoSEQ multiplex PCR, and TCRdb's table has in-frame clones only and misses some. Among 190,000 or so clones listed, around 60% were seen once. The treatment was: oral pan-JAK inhibitor, 5-10 mg twice daily. Researchers took lesional scalp punch biopsies and peripheral blood from people who were alopecia areata patients. CDR3 length: 14 amino acids. The germline V gene encodes CDR1 GTSNPN and CDR2 SVGIG (reference sequence). Trimming cost V 3 bases and J 0 bases, with 8 bases left between them.

The receptor's source is a human donor with alopecia areata. The gene calls are TRBV30 and TRBJ2-2, with a weak D call TRBD2 (6 bases). The input for sequencing was CD4+ T cells sorted from blood, taken at week 4, from a patient treated with tofacitinib. CDR3 protein: CAWSGGANTGELFF. The CDR3 bases are TGTGCCTGGAGCGGGGGAGCGAACACCGGGGAGCTGTTTTTT.